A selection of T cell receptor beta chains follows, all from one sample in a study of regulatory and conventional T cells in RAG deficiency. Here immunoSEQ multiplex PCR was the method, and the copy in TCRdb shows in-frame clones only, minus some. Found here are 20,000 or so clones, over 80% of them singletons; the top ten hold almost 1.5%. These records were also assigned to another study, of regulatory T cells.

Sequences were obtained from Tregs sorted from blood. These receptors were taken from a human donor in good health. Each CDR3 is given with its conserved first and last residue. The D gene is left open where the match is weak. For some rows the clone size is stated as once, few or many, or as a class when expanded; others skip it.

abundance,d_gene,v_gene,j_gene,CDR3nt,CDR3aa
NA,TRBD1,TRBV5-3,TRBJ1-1,TGTGCCAGAAGCCCGGGACAGGTACACACTGAAGCTTTCTTT,CARSPGQVHTEAFF
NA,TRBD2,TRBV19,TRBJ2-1,TGTGCCAGCCAAACCAGGAGACTAGCGGGGTTCAATGAGCAGTTCTTC,CASQTRRLAGFNEQFF
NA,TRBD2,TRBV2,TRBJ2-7,TGTGCCAGCAGCTTAGCCGGGACTAACTACGAGCAGTACTTC,CASSLAGTNYEQYF
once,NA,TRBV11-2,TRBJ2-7,TGTGCCAGCAGCTTAGATTCGGCGGTAGCCTACGAGCAGTACTTC,CASSLDSAVAYEQYF
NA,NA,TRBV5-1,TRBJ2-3,TGCGCCAGCCGTACGGAGTGGGGTACAGATACGCAGTATTTT,CASRTEWGTDTQYF
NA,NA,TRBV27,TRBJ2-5,TGTGCCAGCAGTTTATCGTCTGTATCTGAAACCCAGTACTTC,CASSLSSVSETQYF
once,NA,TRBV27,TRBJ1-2,TGTGCCAGCAGTCCGGGACCGTCCTCTGGCTACACCTTC,CASSPGPSSGYTF
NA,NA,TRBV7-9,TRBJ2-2,TGTGCCAGCAGCTTGGGCACCGTCGGGGAGCTGTTTTTT,CASSLGTVGELFF
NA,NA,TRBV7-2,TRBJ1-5,TGTGCCAGCTCCCCGCCGCATCAGCCCCAGCATTTT,CASSPPHQPQHF
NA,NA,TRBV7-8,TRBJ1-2,TGTGCCAGCAGCTCCATTGGTGGGGACTCTGCTAACTATGGCTACACCTTC,CASSSIGGDSANYGYTF
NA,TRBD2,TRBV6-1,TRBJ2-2,TGTGCCAGCAGTGAAAGAGCGGGAGTGGGGATTAGCGGGGAGCTGTTTTTT,CASSERAGVGISGELFF
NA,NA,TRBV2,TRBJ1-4,TGTGCCAGCAGCCGGGACGGAGCAAATGAAAAACTGTTTTTT,CASSRDGANEKLFF
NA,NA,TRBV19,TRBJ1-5,TGTGCCAGTAGTATTAGGAGCCCCCTTAGCAATCAGCCCCAGCATTTT,CASSIRSPLSNQPQHF
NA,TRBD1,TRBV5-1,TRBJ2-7,TGCGCCAGCAGCATCGACAGGGCAGGTGAGCAGTACTTC,CASSIDRAGEQYF
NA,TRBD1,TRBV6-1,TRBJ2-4,TGTGCCAGTTCCGGACAGGGGGGAAACATTCAGTACTTC,CASSGQGGNIQYF
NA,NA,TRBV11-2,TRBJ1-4,TGTGCCAGCAGCGTAGGGCCCGCAACTAATGAAAAACTGTTTTTT,CASSVGPATNEKLFF
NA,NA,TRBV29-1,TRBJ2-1,TGCAGCGTTGTTCAGAAATCGGTAAACAATGAGCAGTTCTTC,CSVVQKSVNNEQFF
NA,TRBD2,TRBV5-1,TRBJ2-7,TGCGCCAGCAGCTTGGTCGGGGGGAGCTCCTACGAGCAGTACTTC,CASSLVGGSSYEQYF
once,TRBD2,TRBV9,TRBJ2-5,TGTGCCAGCAGCGTAGTTGGGACTAGCGGGAGAGAGACCCAGTACTTC,CASSVVGTSGRETQYF
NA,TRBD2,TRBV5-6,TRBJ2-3,TGTGCCAGCAGCTTGGCCGGTAGCGGGGGTGGTGCAGATACGCAGTATTTT,CASSLAGSGGGADTQYF